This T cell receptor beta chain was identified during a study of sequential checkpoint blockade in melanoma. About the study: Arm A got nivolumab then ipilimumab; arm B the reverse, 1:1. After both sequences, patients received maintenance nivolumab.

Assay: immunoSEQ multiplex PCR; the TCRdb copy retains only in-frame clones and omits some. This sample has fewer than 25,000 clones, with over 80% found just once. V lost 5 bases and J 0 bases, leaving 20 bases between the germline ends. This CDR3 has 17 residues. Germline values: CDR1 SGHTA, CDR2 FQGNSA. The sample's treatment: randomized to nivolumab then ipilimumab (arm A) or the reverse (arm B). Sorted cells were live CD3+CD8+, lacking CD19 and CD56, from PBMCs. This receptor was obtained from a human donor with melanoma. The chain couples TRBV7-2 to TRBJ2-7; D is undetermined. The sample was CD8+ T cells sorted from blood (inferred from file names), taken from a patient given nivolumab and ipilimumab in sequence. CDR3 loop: CASSPMFARSSSYEQYF. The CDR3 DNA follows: TGTGCCAGCAGCCCCATGTTTGCGCGTTCGAGCTCCTACGAGCAGTACTTC.